This T cell receptor beta chain was found in a study of T cell repertoires in cytomegalovirus infection. Across the whole study: Evidence of both CMV infection and a matching HLA type came from public TCR beta signatures.

Regarding the study as a whole: The study identified carriers of CMV plus the relevant HLA from cumulative public TCR beta family frequency. The ex vivo response was dominated by HLA-C-restricted CMV-specific TCR beta clonotypes.

Germline V gives CDR1 LNHNV, CDR2 YYDKDF (reference sequence). This CDR3 contains 15 residues. Between the trimmed V and J ends, which lost 5 bases and 4 bases, there was a span of 17 bases. TCRdb processed the reads anew with MiXCR; each CDR3 protein has one entry. The top ten hold about 2.8% of the sample, which has approximately 750,000 distinct CDR3 sequences, roughly 35% seen once. A remark on this clonotype: Its target is unknown.

The sample consisted of PBMCs. The chain has TRBV15 and TRBJ1-2; possible D gene TRBD1, 5 bases. The sequence came from a human donor in good health (CMV status not recorded). Some clones in this sample may be carry-over from other donors' samples. Here the CDR3 DNA reads TGTGCCACCAGCCTTCCAGGGACTATCCCCTATGGCTACACCTTC. It translates to CATSLPGTIPYGYTF.